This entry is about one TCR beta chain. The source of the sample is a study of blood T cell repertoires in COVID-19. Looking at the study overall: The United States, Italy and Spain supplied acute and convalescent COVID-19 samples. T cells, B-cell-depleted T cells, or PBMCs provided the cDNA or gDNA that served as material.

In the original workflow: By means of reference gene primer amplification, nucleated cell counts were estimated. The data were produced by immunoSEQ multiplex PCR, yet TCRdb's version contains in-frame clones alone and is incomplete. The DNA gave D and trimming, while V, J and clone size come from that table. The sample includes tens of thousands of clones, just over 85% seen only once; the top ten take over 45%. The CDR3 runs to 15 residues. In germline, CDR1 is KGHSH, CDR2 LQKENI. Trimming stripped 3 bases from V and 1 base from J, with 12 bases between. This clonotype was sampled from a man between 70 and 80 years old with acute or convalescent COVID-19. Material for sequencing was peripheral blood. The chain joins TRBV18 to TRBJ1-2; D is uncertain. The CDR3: CASSPEAGINYGYTF. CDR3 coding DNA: TGTGCCAGCTCACCCGAGGCGGGGATTAACTATGGCTACACCTTC.